This T cell receptor beta chain was obtained from a study of blood T cell repertoires in COVID-19. In the original analysis: Cell counts per sample came from amplifying reference gene primers. Profiled with immunoSEQ multiplex PCR; TCRdb holds only in-frame clones, not every one. The V and J calls and the clone size are those of that table, but D and trimming were determined from the DNA. The sample lists tens of thousands of clones, almost 80% seen once, with 10% to 15% in the top ten. This CDR3 comprises 13 residues. Trimming shortened V by 1 base and J by 8 bases, and 11 bases separated the two germline ends. Germline loops: CDR1 LGHDT, CDR2 YNNKEL (reference sequence). The table lists this clone with a few counts.

The TCR originated in a man older than 75 with acute or convalescent COVID-19. V usage is TRBV3-1 (or the pseudogene TRBV3-2) and J usage is TRBJ1-2, with a tentative D call TRBD1 (5 bases). Sequenced input: peripheral blood. The CDR3 loop is CASSQAGRWGYTF. In nucleotides, the CDR3 is TGTGCCAGCAGCCAAGCAGGGCGATGGGGCTACACCTTC.